These 32 T cell receptor beta chains were sequenced from one sample in a study of cytomegalovirus exposure and HLA in healthy donors. PCR was performed using 60 Vbeta and 13 Jbeta primers. The table came from immunoSEQ multiplex PCR; TCRdb's copy has only in-frame clones and leaves some out. This sample has about 210,000 clones, with about four fifths found just once. Sequencing was performed on PBMCs. These receptors originate from a woman aged 45 to 65 in good health and CMV-seropositive.

V usage is TRBV4-3 and J usage is TRBJ1-1; 7 bases are shared with TRBD1. The CDR3 has 17 residues. Germline assignment: CDR1 LGHNA and CDR2 YSLEER. V shed 3 bases and J 5 bases; nucleotides not matched to a gene: 15. CDR3 coding DNA: TGCGCCAGCAGCCAGAGCCTCCTGCAGGGGGAGCTTACTGAAGCTTTCTTT. It specifies CASSQSLLQGELTEAFF.

V and J are TRBV7-9 and TRBJ2-7; unclear D gene. Trimming took 1 base from V and 7 from J, leaving 14 bases between them. Germline V gene data show CDR1 as SEHNR and CDR2 as FQNEAQ (reference sequence). This CDR3 has 14 amino acids. CDR3 loop: CASSLGTVSWEQYF. CDR3 in DNA: TGTGCCAGCAGCTTAGGTACAGTTTCCTGGGAGCAGTACTTC.

This rearrangement joins TRBV5-6 to TRBJ1-5, with D unclear. Trimming took 4 bases from V and 0 from J, leaving 11 bases between them. The CDR3 covers 15 residues. From germline, CDR1 is SGHDT and CDR2 YYEEEE. The CDR3 protein is CASSRSDYSNQPQHF. The CDR3 DNA sequence: TGTGCCAGCAGCCGGAGCGATTATAGCAATCAGCCCCAGCATTTT.

The rearrangement joins TRBV28 to TRBJ2-7; TRBD2 aligns across 7 bases. The CDR3 has 15 residues. V gave up 6 bases and J gave up 2 bases; unmatched junction bases: 10. CDR1 is MDHEN and CDR2 is SYDVKM in the germline V gene. In DNA form, the CDR3 reads TGTGCCAGCAGGTCCTGGGGGGGGGAAGCCTACGAGCAGTACTTC. It yields the protein CASRSWGGEAYEQYF.

The chain combines TRBV6-5 with TRBJ2-1, with D possibly TRBD1 on 6 matching bases. V dropped 0 bases and J dropped 7 bases, with 13 bases sitting between them. Germline loops: CDR1 MNHEY, CDR2 SVGAGI. The CDR3 extends over 15 amino acids. CDR3 protein: CASSYSVQGLNEQFF. CDR3 in DNA: TGTGCCAGCAGTTACTCGGTTCAGGGGTTGAATGAGCAGTTCTTC.

This chain connects TRBV2 to TRBJ1-6; TRBD1 matches 10 bases. CDR1 is SNHLY, CDR2 FYNNEI, per germline. Losses at the gene ends were 4 bases for V and 6 bases for J; bases not matched to a gene: 3. The CDR3 sequence is 15 residues long. The CDR3 reads CASSVGDRGNSPLHF. In nucleotides, the CDR3 is TGTGCCAGCAGTGTAGGGGACAGGGGTAATTCACCCCTCCACTTT.

The CDR3 coding sequence is TGTGCCAGCAGCCGAACCGACAGCTACACTGAAGCTTTCTTT. Its protein is CASSRTDSYTEAFF. The rearrangement joins TRBV14 to TRBJ1-1, with TRBD1 as a possible D gene (5 bases). V was shortened by 4 bases and J by 3 bases, with 12 bases between the two germline ends. Looked up from germline, CDR1 is SGHDN and CDR2 is FVKESK. The CDR3 extends over 14 amino acids.

This clone was counted only a few times. The V gene is TRBV4-1, the J gene TRBJ2-7; D possibly corresponds to TRBD1 (6 bases). The ends were cut back, 4 bases at V and 4 bases at J, with 14 bases in the middle. The germline V gene encodes CDR1 MGHRA and CDR2 YSYEKL. This CDR3 has 14 amino acids. The CDR3 region is CASSLGALPYEQYF. As DNA, the CDR3 is TGCGCCAGCAGCCTGGGGGCCCTCCCGTACGAGCAGTACTTC.

The chain combines TRBV5-4 with TRBJ1-4; D may be TRBD1 (5 bases). Trimming removed 0 bases from V and 7 bases from J, with 13 bases in between. CDR3 length: 15 amino acids. From germline, CDR1 is SGHNT and CDR2 YYREEE (reference sequence). For the CDR3, the DNA is TGTGCCAGCAGCTTGGCCGGATTGCAGGGTGAAAAACTGTTTTTT. Its protein product is CASSLAGLQGEKLFF.

This chain links TRBV10-3 with TRBJ2-3, with TRBD1 identical over 12 bases. Germline CDR1 is ENHRY and CDR2 is SYGVKD. The trim removed 6 bases at V and 4 bases at J, leaving 2 bases unmatched. This CDR3 has 14 residues. This CDR3 reads CAIRGDRGPDTQYF. The CDR3 nucleotides are TGTGCCATCAGAGGGGACAGGGGGCCAGATACGCAGTATTTT.

The chain is built from TRBV18 and TRBJ2-3, with 10 bases aligning to TRBD2. Germline CDR1 KGHSH, CDR2 LQKENI. The CDR3 is made up of 15 amino acids. V was clipped by 6 bases and J by 1 base; unmatched bases: 4. CDR3: CASSVTSGGTDTQYF. The CDR3 nucleotides read TGTGCCAGCTCGGTAACTAGCGGGGGCACAGATACGCAGTATTTT.

CDR3 sequence reads: CASSQGTIGGYTF. The CDR3 bases are TGCGCCAGCAGCCAGGGGACAATCGGTGGCTACACCTTC. The chain has TRBV4-3 and TRBJ1-2; the D gene is possibly TRBD1 (6 bases). Looked up from germline, CDR1 is LGHNA and CDR2 is YSLEER. The V end lost 3 bases, the J end lost 7 bases, and 12 bases lay between the germline ends. The CDR3 is 13 amino acids.

This clone was detected only a few times. The chain employs TRBV19 and TRBJ2-2, with unresolved D. Germline loops: CDR1 LNHDA, CDR2 SQIVND (reference sequence). CDR3 length equals 15 residues. Between the trimmed V and J ends, which lost 5 bases and 1 base, there was a span of 11 bases. The CDR3 region has the DNA TGTGCCAGTAGTCCCAGTAGAGGGAACACCGGGGAGCTGTTTTTT. Its translation is CASSPSRGNTGELFF.

J is TRBJ2-1 and V is TRBV4-2; 11 nucleotides align to TRBD2. This CDR3 spans 16 amino acids. Germline V CDR1 and CDR2: LGHNA, YNFKEQ. V trimming: 4 bases; J trimming: 4 bases; junction bases outside the gene matches: 6. The CDR3 nucleotides are TGTGCCAGCAGCCTATTTAGCGGGGGGGATTACAATGAGCAGTTCTTC. Translation gives CASSLFSGGDYNEQFF.

This chain connects TRBV27 to TRBJ1-2, with 12 bases that match TRBD1. The V gene's germline CDR1 is MNHEY and CDR2 SMNVEV (reference sequence). V lost 11 bases to trimming and J lost 7 bases; unmatched junction nucleotides: 14. The CDR3 is made up of 15 amino acids. This CDR3 reads CAVSGTGGASGGYTF. CDR3 nucleotides: TGTGCCGTCAGCGGGACAGGGGGCGCTTCGGGTGGCTACACCTTC.

The genes are TRBV5-1 and TRBJ1-6; 7 positions match TRBD1. Germline CDR1 is SGHRS and CDR2 is YFSETQ. This CDR3 is 14 amino acids long. The junction had 6 bases not matched to a gene; V was cut back by 4 bases and J by 8 bases. The CDR3 bases are TGCGCCAGCAGCCAAGGTACAGGGGATTCACCCCTCCACTTT. It codes for CASSQGTGDSPLHF.

Of note for this clone: The identical CDR3 is also encoded by other nucleotide sequences in the sample. The rearrangement uses TRBV18 and TRBJ2-7; no clear D gene. This CDR3 region has 13 residues. Trimming cost V 3 bases and J 0 bases, with 6 bases left between them. Germline loops: CDR1 KGHSH, CDR2 LQKENI. The CDR3 region is CASSPGSSYEQYF. CDR3 sequence (DNA): TGTGCCAGCTCACCGGGCAGCTCCTACGAGCAGTACTTC.

The genes are TRBV28 and TRBJ1-2; 10 nucleotides line up with TRBD1. Germline V gives CDR1 MDHEN, CDR2 SYDVKM. CDR3 length equals 18 residues. The V gene end was trimmed by 3 bases and the J gene end by 3 bases; junction bases not matched to a gene: 13. The CDR3 loop reads CASSFVLGQGNFDYGYTF. In DNA form, the CDR3 reads TGTGCCAGCAGTTTCGTTTTGGGACAGGGGAATTTCGACTATGGCTACACCTTC.

This clone was detected once. The V and J genes are TRBV6-1 and TRBJ1-3; no reliable D call. Germline CDR1 reads MNHNS; CDR2 reads SASEGT. The germline V and J ends were trimmed by 3 bases and 1 base, with 10 bases remaining between them. The CDR3 has 15 residues. CDR3 residues: CASSERWESGNTIYF. CDR3 DNA sequence: TGTGCCAGCAGTGAGAGGTGGGAGTCTGGAAACACCATATATTTT.

The J gene is TRBJ2-3, the V gene TRBV9, with 12 bases aligning to TRBD2. The CDR3 loop spans 16 amino acids. V lost 3 bases, J lost 2 bases, and 4 bases stayed unmatched. CDR1 and CDR2 from the germline V gene are SGDLS and YYNGEE. The CDR3, as DNA: TGTGCCAGCAGCGCAACTAGCGGGGGGTTCACAGATACGCAGTATTTT. It is translated as CASSATSGGFTDTQYF.

CDR3 residues: CASSLALAAQGEQFF. Here the CDR3 DNA reads TGTGCCAGCAGCCTCGCTCTAGCGGCCCAAGGTGAGCAGTTCTTC. The chain recombines TRBV5-6 with TRBJ2-1; TRBD2 matches at 7 bases. The ends lost 4 bases at V and 9 bases at J; junction bases unmatched: 13. CDR1 and CDR2 from the germline V gene are SGHDT and YYEEEE. The CDR3 totals 15 residues.

The V call is TRBV7-9, the J call TRBJ2-4; TRBD1 aligns across 7 bases. The germline V gene has CDR1 SEHNR and CDR2 FQNEAQ (reference sequence). With V trimmed by 5 bases and J by 5 bases, 6 bases remained unmatched. This CDR3 is built from 14 residues. The CDR3 DNA reads TGTGCCAGCAGCCCCGACAGGGACGAAAACATTCAGTACTTC. Protein: CASSPDRDENIQYF.

The chain recombines TRBV5-1 with TRBJ2-3, with 12 bases identical to TRBD2. V shed 4 bases, J shed 6 bases, and the junction held 9 bases outside the gene matches. The germline V gene has CDR1 SGHRS and CDR2 YFSETQ. The CDR3 runs 16 residues. The CDR3 region has the DNA TGCGCCAGCAGCCTGACTAGCGGGGGACCGCGGGATACGCAGTATTTT. It specifies CASSLTSGGPRDTQYF.

The rearrangement links TRBV28 to TRBJ2-7, with 7 bases fitting TRBD1. Germline V gene data show CDR1 as MDHEN and CDR2 as SYDVKM. V trimming: 5 bases; J trimming: 3 bases; junction bases outside the gene matches: 10. The CDR3 has 15 residues. The CDR3 protein is CASSAPTGRDYEQYF. CDR3 in DNA: TGTGCCAGCAGTGCCCCGACAGGGAGAGACTACGAGCAGTACTTC.

J is TRBJ1-6 and V is TRBV7-9, with D hard to call. The CDR3 is 14 amino acids. Trimming left V 1 base short and J 8 bases short, with 9 bases between. Germline V gene data show CDR1 as SEHNR and CDR2 as FQNEAQ (reference sequence). The CDR3 is CASSLGGLDSPLHF. The CDR3 bases are TGTGCCAGCAGCTTAGGAGGACTAGATTCACCCCTCCACTTT. Combining the CDR3 with reference TRBV7-9 and TRBJ1-6 gives the whole variable domain DTGVSQNPRHKITKRGQNVTFRCDPISEHNRLYWYRQTLGQGPEFLTYFQNEAQLEKSRLLSDRFSAERPKGSFSTLEIQRTEQGDSAMYLCASSLGGLDSPLHFGNGTRLTVT.

This chain links TRBV28 with TRBJ2-3; D is possibly TRBD2 (6 bases). Trimming removed 1 base at V and 1 base at J, with 15 bases between. This CDR3 spans 17 amino acids. Germline assignment: CDR1 MDHEN and CDR2 SYDVKM. As DNA, the CDR3 is TGTGCCAGCAGTTTATTACCCGGGGGAAAACGCACAGATACGCAGTATTTT. Its protein is CASSLLPGGKRTDTQYF.

The chain combines TRBV6-5 with TRBJ1-6; D might be TRBD1 (6 bases). Germline V gives CDR1 MNHEY, CDR2 SVGAGI. The CDR3 is 15 amino acids. The germline V and J ends were trimmed by 7 bases and 8 bases, with 18 bases remaining between them. CDR3 amino acids: CASTDSRIGYSPLHF. The CDR3 DNA is TGTGCCAGCACGGACAGCCGAATCGGCTATTCACCCCTCCACTTT.

With regard to this clone: Within the sample, other DNA sequences also encode this same CDR3. The chain combines TRBV18 with TRBJ1-5; 7 bases line up with TRBD1. Germline loops: CDR1 KGHSH, CDR2 LQKENI. The CDR3 is 14 amino acids. J gave up 1 base and V 4 bases, and 1 base lay outside the gene matches. CDR3 residues: CASSQGASNQPQHF. As DNA, the CDR3 is TGTGCCAGCTCACAGGGGGCAAGCAATCAGCCCCAGCATTTT.

The J gene is TRBJ2-3, the V gene TRBV9, with a weak D call TRBD2 (6 bases). Germline values: CDR1 SGDLS, CDR2 YYNGEE. V lost 2 bases and J 2 bases, leaving 9 bases between the germline ends. The CDR3 runs 14 residues. CDR3 residues: CASSVTGDTDTQYF. The CDR3 region has the DNA TGTGCCAGCAGCGTGACGGGGGACACAGATACGCAGTATTTT.

V gene TRBV7-6 combines with J gene TRBJ2-7; TRBD1 aligns across 9 bases. Trimming cost V 4 bases and J 1 base; bases outside gene matches: 2. The CDR3 extends over 14 amino acids. CDR1 SGHVS and CDR2 FNYEAQ come from the germline V gene. The CDR3 DNA sequence: TGTGCCAGCAGCTGGGGGACAGGGTCCTACGAGCAGTACTTC. This sequence encodes CASSWGTGSYEQYF.

V usage is TRBV5-3 and J usage is TRBJ1-2, with D hard to call. TRBV5-3 is an ORF; its function is uncertain. The CDR3 is 14 amino acids. V dropped 4 bases and J dropped 5 bases, with 15 bases sitting between them. CDR3: CARSHPGFVYGYTF. The CDR3, as DNA: TGTGCCAGAAGCCATCCGGGATTTGTGTATGGCTACACCTTC.

The chain joins TRBV5-1 to TRBJ2-7; 8 bases are a match to TRBD1. Germline loops: CDR1 SGHRS, CDR2 YFSETQ. After removal of 0 bases from V and 2 bases from J, the junction contained 4 bases not matched to a gene. The CDR3 runs to 15 residues. CDR3 loop: CASSLGDRTTYEQYF. In DNA form, the CDR3 reads TGCGCCAGCAGCTTGGGGGACAGGACCACCTACGAGCAGTACTTC.